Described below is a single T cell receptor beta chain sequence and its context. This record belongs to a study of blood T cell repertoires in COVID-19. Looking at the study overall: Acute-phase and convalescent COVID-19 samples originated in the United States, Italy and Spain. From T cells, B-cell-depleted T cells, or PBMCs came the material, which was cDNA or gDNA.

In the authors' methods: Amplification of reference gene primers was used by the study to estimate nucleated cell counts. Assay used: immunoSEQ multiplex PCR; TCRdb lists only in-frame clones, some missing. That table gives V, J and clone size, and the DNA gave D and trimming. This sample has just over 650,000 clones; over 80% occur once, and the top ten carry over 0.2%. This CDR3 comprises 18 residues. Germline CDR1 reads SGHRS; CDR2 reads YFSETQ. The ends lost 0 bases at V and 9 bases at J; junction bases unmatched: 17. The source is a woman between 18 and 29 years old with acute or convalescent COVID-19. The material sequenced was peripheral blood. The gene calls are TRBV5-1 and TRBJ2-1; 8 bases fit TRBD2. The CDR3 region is CASSLASVGRGALGEQFF. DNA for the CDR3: TGCGCCAGCAGCTTGGCCTCAGTAGGGCGGGGGGCCTTAGGTGAGCAGTTCTTC.